The 5 T cell receptor gamma chains in this list originate from one sample, sequenced in a study of γδ T cells in repeated Plasmodium falciparum infection. Flow sorting of PBMC yielded separate Vgamma9/Vdelta2+ and Vdelta2-negative gammadelta T cell populations for bulk repertoire analysis. TCRdb fed the multiplex PCR reads to CATT. Among roughly 32,000 gamma-chain clones listed, roughly 1.4% were seen once. Specimen: gamma-delta T cells from blood. Every receptor here comes from a pool of human donors (malaria-infected and uninfected, not separated).

This clone appeared a few times. A read error likely explains this, since a far larger clone differs by one base. Other DNA variants within this sample encode the same CDR3. The rearrangement uses TRGV4 and TRGJP1. TCRdb offers no J gene call, so here the DNA was matched to germline to obtain one. Germline lookup yields CDR1 EGSTGY and CDR2 YDSYTSSV. The V and J ends lost 5 bases and 7 bases, in that order; junction bases with no gene match: 7. The CDR3 contains 13 residues. The DNA of the CDR3 is TGTGCCACCTGGGGTCACATTGGTTGGTTCAAGATATTT. Its protein is CATWGHIGWFKIF.

This clone was detected only a few times. The mismatch at residues 3 and 10 between this DNA's translation and the TCRdb protein of a much larger clone likely reflects a read error; the protein shown is translated from the DNA. V is TRGV8 and J is TRGJ1 or TRGJ2. CDR3 size: 13 residues. The germline V gene encodes CDR1 VENAVY and CDR2 YDSYNSRV. CDR3 amino acids: CAPWDRRDYEKLF. The CDR3 coding sequence is TGTGCCCCCTGGGATAGGCGGGATTATGAGAAACTCTTT.

This clone was picked up a small number of times. TCRdb has a much larger clone's protein, which differs at residue 7 from the translation of this DNA, likely because of a read error; what is shown is the protein translated from the DNA. J is TRGJ1 or TRGJ2 and V is TRGV9. In the absence of a J gene in TCRdb, the DNA was matched to germline to assign it here. V was pared by 3 bases and J by 9 bases, with 5 bases of the junction left unmatched. From germline, CDR1 is GITISATS and CDR2 ISYDGTV (reference sequence). The CDR3 runs 11 residues. The chain's CDR3 is CALWERCKKLF. The CDR3 nucleotides are TGTGCCTTGTGGGAGAGGTGTAAGAAACTCTTT.

Notes on this clone: TCRdb has a much larger clone's protein, which differs at residue 9 from the translation of this DNA, likely because of a read error; what is shown is the protein translated from the DNA. The chain couples TRGV4 to TRGJ1 or TRGJ2. The J gene, left out of TCRdb, was set here by checking the DNA against germline. The V gene end was trimmed by 2 bases and the J gene end by 5 bases; junction bases not matched to a gene: 9. The CDR3 loop spans 14 amino acids. Germline CDR1 is EGSTGY and CDR2 is YDSYTSSV. The CDR3 here is CATWDELDHYKKLF. In DNA form, the CDR3 reads TGTGCCACCTGGGATGAATTGGATCATTATAAGAAACTCTTT.

This clone was counted many times. This DNA's translation and the protein TCRdb lists, from a much larger clone, do not match at residue 5, likely due to a read error; the protein shown is translated from the DNA. This chain connects TRGV9 to TRGJP. The CDR3 is 17 amino acids. The V and J ends lost 5 bases and 4 bases, in that order; junction bases with no gene match: 8. Germline lookup yields CDR1 GITISATS and CDR2 ISYDGTV (reference sequence). CDR3 in DNA: TGTGCCTTGTGGGGGGCACGTCAAGAGTTGGGCAAAAAAATCAAGGTATTT. It specifies CALWGARQELGKKIKVF.